The present TCR beta chain was sequenced within a study of T cell repertoires in cytomegalovirus infection. In the study overall: A matching HLA type, together with CMV infection, was signaled by public TCR beta signatures. Findings and limits, study-wide: Dominant in the ex vivo response were TCR beta clonotypes restricted by HLA-C and specific for CMV.

TCRdb fed the reads into MiXCR, producing one record per CDR3 protein. The table includes roughly 190,000 distinct CDR3 sequences, nearly 9.5% detected once. This clonotype was seen only a few times. Its antigen is still unknown. This clonotype was obtained from a human donor in good health (CMV status not recorded). Some clones in this sample may be carry-over from other donors' samples. The sequenced material came from PBMCs.

CDR3 protein: CASSLITSGRIGNEQFF. The CDR3 DNA reads TGTGCCAGCAGCTTGATTACTAGCGGGAGAATTGGCAATGAGCAGTTCTTC. The rearrangement uses TRBV5-6 and TRBJ2-1; 11 nucleotides agree with TRBD2. Trimming at V came to 1 base and at J to 6 bases, leaving 9 bases not matched to a gene. This CDR3 spans 17 amino acids. CDR1 and CDR2 (germline): SGHDT, YYEEEE.